The 20 T cell receptor beta chains presented below share a single source sample, sequenced in a study of CD8 T cells in ankylosing spondylitis. Whole-study results and caveats: Within ankylosing spondylitis blood, a TCR beta motif made up of under 10 highly homologous variants appeared to be characteristic.

MiXCR was run by TCRdb on the 5' RACE reads, yielding one entry per CDR3 protein. In the table there are under 150,000 distinct CDR3 sequences, 15% to 20% of which are singletons. Which antigens these TCRs recognize remains unknown. The specimen was blood, either unsorted or a sorted T cell fraction (not recorded which). Every receptor here comes from a male donor with ankylosing spondylitis.

The rearrangement links TRBV20-1 to TRBJ2-7; D may be TRBD2 (5 bases). Germline values: CDR1 DFQATT, CDR2 SNEGSKA (reference sequence). The CDR3 totals 15 residues. V was shortened by 0 bases and J by 2 bases, with 14 bases between the two germline ends. CDR3 residues: CSARDRGPTTYEQYF. CDR3 nucleotides: TGCAGTGCTAGAGATCGGGGTCCAACGACCTACGAGCAGTACTTC.

The genes are TRBV27 and TRBJ2-1; D is perhaps TRBD2 (6 bases). With 5 bases removed from V and 6 bases from J, the gap between germline ends came to 17 bases. The length of the CDR3 is 15 residues. Germline V CDR1 and CDR2: MNHEY, SMNVEV (reference sequence). The CDR3 DNA sequence: TGTGCCAGCAGTCCCCGGGCTAGCGAGGGCAATGAGCAGTTCTTC. This encodes CASSPRASEGNEQFF.

The chain carries TRBV4-2 and TRBJ2-7; weak D call: TRBD2 (5 bases). From germline, CDR1 is LGHNA and CDR2 YNFKEQ. V was clipped by 1 base and J by 3 bases, with 10 bases between them. This CDR3 has 14 amino acids. This chain's CDR3 is CASSQAPSNYEQYF. CDR3 DNA: TGTGCCAGCAGCCAAGCCCCTAGCAACTACGAGCAGTACTTC.

The J gene is TRBJ2-6, the V gene TRBV28, with TRBD2 matching 7 bases. Germline V gives CDR1 MDHEN, CDR2 SYDVKM. The CDR3 runs 16 residues. The ends lost 3 bases at V and 1 base at J; junction bases unmatched: 3. The CDR3 region has the DNA TGTGCCAGCAGTTTGGGAGGGTATTCTGGGGCCAACGTCCTGACTTTC. Protein: CASSLGGYSGANVLTF.

In its sample, this clonotype was seen a few times. The rearrangement joins TRBV20-1 to TRBJ2-7; the D is unclear. The V end lost 2 bases, the J end lost 4 bases, and 12 bases lay between the germline ends. The CDR3 has 13 amino acids. Germline lookup yields CDR1 DFQATT and CDR2 SNEGSKA (reference sequence). CDR3 sequence: CSARPDGVYEQYF. For the CDR3, the DNA is TGCAGTGCTAGACCCGATGGTGTTTACGAGCAGTACTTC.

This clonotype was detected a few times. J is TRBJ2-5 and V is TRBV28, with TRBD2 as a possible D gene (6 bases). Trimming stripped 7 bases from V and 1 base from J, with 10 bases between. Per germline, CDR1 MDHEN and CDR2 SYDVKM. This CDR3 region has 13 residues. The CDR3 protein is CASNPGLQETQYF. CDR3 bases: TGTGCCAGCAACCCGGGACTCCAAGAGACCCAGTACTTC.

J is TRBJ1-5 and V is TRBV7-8; D ambiguous. CDR1 is SGHVS and CDR2 is FQNEAQ in the germline V gene. V lost 1 base and J 4 bases, leaving 14 bases between the germline ends. The CDR3 sequence is 16 residues long. The CDR3 here is CASSLGVTELNQPQHF. The CDR3 nucleotides are TGTGCCAGCAGCTTAGGTGTAACAGAACTAAATCAGCCCCAGCATTTT.

This clonotype has just one count. This chain uses TRBV7-9 with TRBJ2-7; TRBD2 might be the D (5 bases). The CDR3 is 14 residues long. Between the trimmed V and J ends, which lost 4 bases and 7 bases, there was a span of 17 bases. Germline lookup yields CDR1 SEHNR and CDR2 FQNEAQ (reference sequence). As DNA, the CDR3 is TGTGCCAGCAGCTCGCGGACGACCCCGGGGGAGCAGTACTTC. Translated, it gives CASSSRTTPGEQYF.

This clonotype came up many times. The V gene is TRBV27, the J gene TRBJ2-7; 8 positions match TRBD1. V lost 5 bases, J lost 4 bases, and 4 bases stayed unmatched. From germline, CDR1 is MNHEY and CDR2 SMNVEV (reference sequence). There are 13 residues in the CDR3. The CDR3 sequence: CASSPDRAYEQYF. The CDR3 bases are TGTGCCAGCAGTCCGGACAGGGCTTACGAGCAGTACTTC.

This clonotype was seen a handful of times. The V gene is TRBV11-2, the J gene TRBJ2-1, with D unclear. V was cut by 0 bases and J by 8 bases, with 11 bases left in between. In germline, CDR1 is SGHAT, CDR2 FQNNGV. CDR3 length: 14 residues. Here the CDR3 DNA reads TGTGCCAGCAGCTTAGATCCCCTGAGCGATGAGCAGTTCTTC. Protein: CASSLDPLSDEQFF.

This clonotype came up a few times. The V gene is TRBV27, the J gene TRBJ2-3; 8 nucleotides line up with TRBD1. CDR3 size: 15 residues. The germline gives CDR1 MNHEY, CDR2 SMNVEV (reference sequence). Unmatched junction bases numbered 6, after V lost 5 bases and J lost 2 bases. CDR3 sequence (DNA): TGTGCCAGCAGTCCTTGGACAGGGAACACAGATACGCAGTATTTT. Its translation is CASSPWTGNTDTQYF.

The chain recombines TRBV5-1 with TRBJ2-2; 8 positions match TRBD2. Germline values: CDR1 SGHRS, CDR2 YFSETQ. The length of the CDR3 is 12 residues. J was trimmed by 13 bases and V by 1 base; bases with no gene match: 3. The CDR3 sequence: CASSLSREGLFF. CDR3 DNA: TGCGCCAGCAGCTTGAGTCGGGAGGGGCTGTTTTTT.

This clonotype has more than one count but fewer than ten. The genes are TRBV4-2 and TRBJ2-1; D may correspond to TRBD1 or TRBD2 (5 bases each). V was cut by 1 base and J by 8 bases, with 9 bases left in between. This CDR3 spans 13 amino acids. Germline V CDR1 and CDR2: LGHNA, YNFKEQ. The chain's CDR3 is CASSQGGTDEQFF. Written as DNA, the CDR3 is TGTGCCAGCAGCCAAGGAGGGACGGATGAGCAGTTCTTC.

The V call is TRBV28, the J call TRBJ2-1; 9 nucleotides match TRBD2. The CDR3 covers 14 residues. With V trimmed by 6 bases and J by 6 bases, 6 bases remained unmatched. Germline assignment: CDR1 MDHEN and CDR2 SYDVKM. The CDR3 DNA reads TGTGCCAGCAGCCGGACAGCGGGGGGCAATGAGCAGTTCTTC. It encodes CASSRTAGGNEQFF. The whole variable domain, filled in from reference TRBV28 and TRBJ2-1, reads DVKVTQSSRYLVKRTGEKVFLECVQDMDHENMFWYRQDPGLGLRLIYFSYDVKMKEKGDIPEGYSVSREKKERFSLILESASTNQTSMYLCASSRTAGGNEQFFGPGTRLTVL.

This clonotype was observed at least ten times. The CDR3 nucleotides are TGTGCCACTTCGACAGGGACGAGATGGACCGGGGAGCTGTTTTTT. Translation gives CATSTGTRWTGELFF. The chain couples TRBV24-1 to TRBJ2-2, with 7 bases that match TRBD1. This CDR3 is 15 amino acids long. V gave up 10 bases and J gave up 5 bases; unmatched junction bases: 12. Per germline, CDR1 KGHDR and CDR2 SFDVKD.

The genes are TRBV12-3 or TRBV12-4 and TRBJ2-1, with 10 nucleotides matching TRBD2. This CDR3 spans 17 amino acids. Germline trimming cut 0 bases from V and 8 bases from J; bases unmatched to any gene: 10. CDR3 sequence (DNA): TGTGCCAGCAGTTTAGCGAATAGCGGGAGGTCGGTGGATGAGCAGTTCTTC. Translating it yields CASSLANSGRSVDEQFF.

The genes are TRBV20-1 and TRBJ1-5; D uncertain. CDR3 length: 18 residues. V lost 0 bases to trimming and J lost 0 bases, with 18 bases between them. In germline, CDR1 is DFQATT, CDR2 SNEGSKA (reference sequence). CDR3 protein: CSARDERVVPISNQPQHF. CDR3 bases: TGCAGTGCTAGAGATGAGAGGGTAGTCCCCATTAGCAATCAGCCCCAGCATTTT.

This clonotype was detected only a few times. One junction end disagrees with the germline gene, perhaps due to a read error. The chain joins TRBV7-7 to TRBJ2-1; no reliable D call. Per the germline V gene, CDR1 is SSHAT and CDR2 is FNYEAQ (reference sequence). The CDR3 is made up of 15 amino acids. The CDR3, as DNA: TGTGCTAGCAGCTTAGTATTGAGCTCCTACAATGAGCAGTTCTTC. It translates to CASSLVLSSYNEQFF.

The CDR3 here is CASSTGSRDTQYF. The CDR3 DNA sequence: TGCGCCAGCAGCACCGGGAGTAGAGATACGCAGTATTTT. The chain recombines TRBV5-1 with TRBJ2-3; a weak D match, TRBD2 (6 bases). Trimming pared 4 bases from V and 5 bases from J, leaving 11 bases between. This CDR3 has 13 amino acids. Germline CDR1 is SGHRS and CDR2 is YFSETQ.

This sequence joins TRBV7-9 and TRBJ2-7, with 7 bases aligning to TRBD1. Trimming at V came to 1 base and at J to 2 bases, leaving 5 bases not matched to a gene. The CDR3 length is 15 residues. Germline V CDR1 and CDR2: SEHNR, FQNEAQ (reference sequence). CDR3 DNA: TGTGCCAGCAGCTTAGGGGACAGCACAACCTACGAGCAGTACTTC. It yields the protein CASSLGDSTTYEQYF.